The rows below give T cell receptor beta chains drawn from one sample of a study of blood T cell repertoires in COVID-19. The repertoire was sequenced with immunoSEQ multiplex PCR; TCRdb's copy has only in-frame clones and lacks some. In the table there are over 30,000 clones, around 80% of which are singletons. Sequencing was performed on peripheral blood. These receptors were obtained from a man of 80 years or more with active or convalescent COVID-19. Each CDR3 is given with its conserved first and last residue. A D gene is named only where the DNA matches it firmly. The size of a clone is reported for some rows only, either as once, few or many, or as a class for expanded clones.

abundance: NA
d_gene: TRBD1
v_gene: TRBV6-5
j_gene: TRBJ2-5
CDR3aa: CASRTGQETQYF
CDR3nt: TGTGCCAGTAGGACAGGGCAAGAGACCCAGTACTTC

abundance: NA
d_gene: NA
v_gene: TRBV3-1/TRBV3-2
j_gene: TRBJ2-7
CDR3aa: CASSQEPRAGEQYF
CDR3nt: TGTGCCAGCAGCCAAGAGCCCAGAGCGGGCGAGCAGTACTTC

abundance: NA
d_gene: NA
v_gene: TRBV4-3
j_gene: TRBJ2-1
CDR3aa: CASSQEASVGEQFF
CDR3nt: TGCGCCAGCAGCCAAGAAGCAAGCGTGGGTGAGCAGTTCTTC

abundance: NA
d_gene: TRBD2
v_gene: TRBV6-5
j_gene: TRBJ2-1
CDR3aa: CASSYSTSGNEQFF
CDR3nt: TGTGCCAGCAGTTACTCGACTAGCGGCAATGAGCAGTTCTTC

abundance: NA
d_gene: NA
v_gene: TRBV4-1
j_gene: TRBJ1-2
CDR3aa: CASSQDTVYGYTF
CDR3nt: TGCGCCAGCAGCCAAGATACAGTCTATGGCTACACCTTC

abundance: NA
d_gene: NA
v_gene: TRBV28
j_gene: TRBJ2-3
CDR3aa: CASSLAVDTQYF
CDR3nt: TGTGCCAGCAGTTTAGCGGTGGATACGCAGTATTTT

abundance: NA
d_gene: NA
v_gene: TRBV6-2/TRBV6-3
j_gene: TRBJ1-1
CDR3aa: CASSYPDSTEAFF
CDR3nt: TGTGCCAGCAGTTACCCCGACAGTACTGAAGCTTTCTTT

abundance: NA
d_gene: TRBD1
v_gene: TRBV28
j_gene: TRBJ2-7
CDR3aa: CASSTYSGTGAYEQYF
CDR3nt: TGTGCCAGCAGCACTTACTCCGGGACAGGGGCCTACGAGCAGTACTTC

abundance: NA
d_gene: NA
v_gene: TRBV3-1/TRBV3-2
j_gene: TRBJ2-3
CDR3aa: CASSQDSSTAWDTQYF
CDR3nt: TGTGCCAGCAGCCAAGATTCGTCTACCGCCTGGGATACGCAGTATTTT

abundance: NA
d_gene: NA
v_gene: TRBV6-2/TRBV6-3
j_gene: TRBJ1-1
CDR3aa: CASSYWAATEAFF
CDR3nt: TGTGCCAGCAGTTACTGGGCTGCTACTGAAGCTTTCTTT

abundance: NA
d_gene: TRBD1
v_gene: TRBV18
j_gene: TRBJ2-1
CDR3aa: CASSPGQGRYNEQFF
CDR3nt: TGTGCCAGCTCACCAGGACAGGGTCGGTACAATGAGCAGTTCTTC

abundance: medium-sized
d_gene: TRBD1
v_gene: TRBV19
j_gene: TRBJ1-5
CDR3aa: CASSPGQGAVQPQHF
CDR3nt: TGTGCCAGTAGCCCGGGACAGGGGGCCGTTCAGCCCCAGCATTTT

abundance: NA
d_gene: TRBD2
v_gene: TRBV19
j_gene: TRBJ2-7
CDR3aa: CASSGDPGQSGTSGYEQYF
CDR3nt: TGTGCCAGTAGTGGGGACCCGGGACAGTCCGGGACTAGCGGGTACGAGCAGTACTTC

abundance: NA
d_gene: NA
v_gene: TRBV5-1
j_gene: TRBJ2-4
CDR3aa: CASSLVDIAKNIQYF
CDR3nt: TGCGCCAGCAGCTTGGTGGACATAGCCAAAAACATTCAGTACTTC

abundance: NA
d_gene: TRBD1
v_gene: TRBV7-8
j_gene: TRBJ2-3
CDR3aa: CASSSHRTGSRTDTQYF
CDR3nt: TGTGCCAGCAGCAGCCATAGGACAGGGAGTAGAACAGATACGCAGTATTTT

abundance: NA
d_gene: TRBD1
v_gene: TRBV6-2/TRBV6-3
j_gene: TRBJ2-7
CDR3aa: CASSYLWGGQGNYEQYF
CDR3nt: TGTGCCAGCAGTTACCTTTGGGGGGGACAGGGAAACTACGAGCAGTACTTC

abundance: few
d_gene: NA
v_gene: TRBV19
j_gene: TRBJ2-4
CDR3aa: CASSIRARSKNIQYF
CDR3nt: TGTGCCAGTAGTATCAGGGCAAGGAGCAAAAACATTCAGTACTTC

abundance: NA
d_gene: TRBD1
v_gene: TRBV7-6
j_gene: TRBJ2-2
CDR3aa: CASSLVGQGASGTGELFF
CDR3nt: TGTGCCAGCAGCTTAGTGGGACAGGGGGCTTCGGGCACCGGGGAGCTGTTTTTT

abundance: NA
d_gene: NA
v_gene: TRBV11-2
j_gene: TRBJ2-7
CDR3aa: CASSPIGRSSSYEQYF
CDR3nt: TGTGCCAGCAGCCCGATCGGTCGGAGTAGCTCCTACGAGCAGTACTTC

abundance: NA
d_gene: TRBD2
v_gene: TRBV11-2
j_gene: TRBJ2-1
CDR3aa: CASSSGLAWNEQFF
CDR3nt: TGTGCCAGCAGCTCGGGACTAGCGTGGAATGAGCAGTTCTTC

abundance: NA
d_gene: TRBD1
v_gene: TRBV5-6
j_gene: TRBJ2-3
CDR3aa: CASSLRQGMQYF
CDR3nt: TGTGCCAGCAGCCTACGACAGGGGATGCAGTATTTT

abundance: NA
d_gene: NA
v_gene: TRBV4-3
j_gene: TRBJ2-3
CDR3aa: CASSQDWRDTDTQYF
CDR3nt: TGCGCCAGCAGCCAAGATTGGCGGGATACAGATACGCAGTATTTT

abundance: NA
d_gene: TRBD2
v_gene: TRBV5-1
j_gene: TRBJ2-7
CDR3aa: CASSYGTSGFEQYF
CDR3nt: TGCGCCAGCAGCTACGGGACTAGCGGCTTCGAGCAGTACTTC

abundance: few
d_gene: TRBD1
v_gene: TRBV28
j_gene: TRBJ2-6
CDR3aa: CASRTGALFSSGANVLTF
CDR3nt: TGTGCCAGCAGAACAGGGGCCCTTTTCAGCTCTGGGGCCAACGTCCTGACTTTC

abundance: NA
d_gene: TRBD1
v_gene: TRBV28
j_gene: TRBJ2-7
CDR3aa: CASRWTGGLLYEQYF
CDR3nt: TGTGCCAGCAGGTGGACAGGGGGTCTCTTGTACGAGCAGTACTTC

abundance: NA
d_gene: TRBD1
v_gene: TRBV29-1
j_gene: TRBJ2-3
CDR3aa: CSVGAGGRDTQYF
CDR3nt: TGCAGCGTTGGGGCAGGGGGACGGGATACGCAGTATTTT

abundance: NA
d_gene: NA
v_gene: TRBV6-1
j_gene: TRBJ2-7
CDR3aa: CASSEGHRPYEQYF
CDR3nt: TGTGCCAGCAGTGAAGGACACCGGCCGTACGAGCAGTACTTC

abundance: few
d_gene: NA
v_gene: TRBV2
j_gene: TRBJ1-2
CDR3aa: CASSDSAYYGYTF
CDR3nt: TGTGCCAGCAGTGACAGCGCCTACTATGGCTACACCTTC

abundance: NA
d_gene: NA
v_gene: TRBV28
j_gene: TRBJ2-7
CDR3aa: CASSPDRLATSYEQYF
CDR3nt: TGTGCCAGCAGTCCGGATAGACTTGCAACCTCCTACGAGCAGTACTTC

abundance: once
d_gene: TRBD1
v_gene: TRBV24-1
j_gene: TRBJ2-1
CDR3aa: CATSEAGQAYNEQFF
CDR3nt: TGTGCCACCAGTGAGGCGGGACAGGCCTACAATGAGCAGTTCTTC

abundance: NA
d_gene: NA
v_gene: TRBV5-4
j_gene: TRBJ1-1
CDR3aa: CASSLYGAATEAFF
CDR3nt: TGTGCCAGCAGCTTGTATGGGGCGGCGACTGAAGCTTTCTTT

abundance: NA
d_gene: NA
v_gene: TRBV29-1
j_gene: TRBJ2-3
CDR3aa: CSVDLTRGGTDTQYF
CDR3nt: TGCAGCGTTGACTTAACTCGCGGAGGCACAGATACGCAGTATTTT